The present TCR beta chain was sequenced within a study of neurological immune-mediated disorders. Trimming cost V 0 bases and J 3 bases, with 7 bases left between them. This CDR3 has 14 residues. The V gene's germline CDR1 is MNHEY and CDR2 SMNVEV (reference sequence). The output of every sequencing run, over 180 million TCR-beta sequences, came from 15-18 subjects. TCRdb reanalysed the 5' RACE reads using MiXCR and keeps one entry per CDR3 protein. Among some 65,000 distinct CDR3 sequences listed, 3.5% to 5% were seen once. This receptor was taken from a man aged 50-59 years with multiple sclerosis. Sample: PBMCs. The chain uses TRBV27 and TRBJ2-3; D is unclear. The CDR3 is CASSLSLQTDTQYF. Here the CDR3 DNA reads TGTGCCAGCAGTTTATCACTGCAGACAGATACGCAGTATTTT.